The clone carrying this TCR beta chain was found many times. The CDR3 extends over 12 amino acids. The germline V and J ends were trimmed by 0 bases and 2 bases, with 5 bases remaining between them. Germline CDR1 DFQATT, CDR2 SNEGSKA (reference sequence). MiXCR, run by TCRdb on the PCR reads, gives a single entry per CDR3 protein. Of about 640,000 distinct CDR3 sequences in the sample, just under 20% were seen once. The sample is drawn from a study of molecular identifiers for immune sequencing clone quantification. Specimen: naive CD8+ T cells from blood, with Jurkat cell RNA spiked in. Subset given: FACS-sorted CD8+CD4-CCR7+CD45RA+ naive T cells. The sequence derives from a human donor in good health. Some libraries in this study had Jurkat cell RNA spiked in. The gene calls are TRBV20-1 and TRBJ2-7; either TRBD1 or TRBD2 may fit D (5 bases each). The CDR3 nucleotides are TGCAGTGCTAGAGAGGGGGCCTACGAGCAGTACTTC. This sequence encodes CSAREGAYEQYF.